The 21 T cell receptor beta chains below all came from one sample that was sequenced in a study of T cell changes during pregnancy in multiple sclerosis. Assay used: immunoSEQ multiplex PCR; TCRdb lists only in-frame clones, some missing. The profile shows about 60,000 clones, approximately 92% of them singletons. The sequenced sample was peripheral blood, obtained in the first trimester of pregnancy. These receptors all come from a female donor with multiple sclerosis, enrolled in a pregnancy study.

This clone has only one observation. The V gene is TRBV11-3, the J gene TRBJ1-3; D not resolved. Per germline, CDR1 SGHNT and CDR2 YENEEA. There are 15 residues in the CDR3. V lost 5 bases and J lost 0, with 11 bases in between. CDR3 sequence reads: CASSARLSSGNTIYF. Written as DNA, the CDR3 is TGTGCCAGCAGCGCCAGACTGAGCTCTGGAAACACCATATATTTT.

This chain uses TRBV18 with TRBJ2-7; TRBD2 might be the D (6 bases). Between the trimmed V and J ends, which lost 5 bases and 6 bases, there was a span of 8 bases. The CDR3 loop spans 11 amino acids. Germline V gene lookup returns CDR1 KGHSH and CDR2 LQKENI. CDR3 bases: TGTGCCAGCTCAACGGGGGTCGAGCAGTACTTC. It translates to CASSTGVEQYF.

The rearrangement uses TRBV27 and TRBJ1-1; tentatively, D is TRBD1 (6 bases). Germline V CDR1 and CDR2: MNHEY, SMNVEV (reference sequence). V lost 6 bases and J lost 6, with 23 bases in between. This CDR3 is 16 amino acids long. The CDR3: CASRQGRGGRISEAFF. CDR3 nucleotides: TGTGCCAGCAGACAGGGTAGGGGTGGCCGTATCTCTGAAGCTTTCTTT.

The genes are TRBV10-3 and TRBJ1-6; D uncertain. V was clipped by 11 bases and J by 7 bases, with 18 bases between them. The CDR3 totals 14 residues. CDR1 is ENHRY and CDR2 is SYGVKD in the germline V gene. The CDR3 sequence: CAAGSLRKNSPLHF. In nucleotides, the CDR3 is TGTGCCGCCGGGTCCCTCAGAAAAAATTCACCCCTCCACTTT.

The gene calls are TRBV27 and TRBJ2-2; TRBD1 agrees at 9 bases. CDR3 length: 14 amino acids. Germline V gene data show CDR1 as MNHEY and CDR2 as SMNVEV (reference sequence). V trimming: 8 bases; J trimming: 5 bases; junction bases outside the gene matches: 6. This CDR3 is CASRATGGTGELFF. The CDR3 DNA follows: TGTGCCAGCCGAGCGACAGGGGGGACCGGGGAGCTGTTTTTT.

The chain carries TRBV7-2 and TRBJ2-4; 11 bases align to TRBD2. V was pared by 3 bases and J by 3 bases, with 7 bases of the junction left unmatched. The CDR3 runs 17 residues. Germline assignment: CDR1 SGHTA and CDR2 FQGNSA. CDR3 amino acids: CASSFLAGGFGKNIQYF. The DNA for the CDR3 is TGTGCCAGCAGCTTCCTAGCGGGGGGTTTTGGCAAAAACATTCAGTACTTC.

This chain joins TRBV7-9 and TRBJ2-3; possibly TRBD1 for D (5 bases). V lost 5 bases and J lost 10, with 16 bases in between. CDR3 length: 13 residues. CDR1 is SEHNR, CDR2 FQNEAQ, per germline (reference sequence). CDR3 loop: CASSTSRAGPQYF. The CDR3, as DNA: TGTGCCAGCAGCACTTCCAGGGCCGGGCCGCAGTATTTT.

The chain recombines TRBV5-5 with TRBJ1-1; D uncertain. The V gene lost 7 bases and the J gene lost 5 bases, with 18 bases spanning the gap. CDR3 size: 14 residues. Germline CDR1 is SGHKS and CDR2 is YYEKEE (reference sequence). CDR3 sequence: CASGWTPRETEAFF. CDR3 bases: TGTGCCAGCGGGTGGACTCCGAGGGAAACTGAAGCTTTCTTT. The full variable domain, its missing parts supplied by reference TRBV5-5 and TRBJ1-1, is DAGVTQSPTHLIKTRGQQVTLRCSPISGHKSVSWYQQVLGQGPQFIFQYYEKEERGRGNFPDRFSARQFPNYSSELNVNALLLGDSALYLCASGWTPRETEAFFGQGTRLTVV.

The J gene is TRBJ1-5, the V gene TRBV4-3; 9 bases align to TRBD1. Trimming removed 3 bases from V and 6 bases from J; junction bases left unmatched: 3. The CDR3 length is 14 residues. Germline values: CDR1 LGHNA, CDR2 YSLEER. The CDR3: CASSQGTGRQPQHF. The CDR3 DNA sequence: TGCGCCAGCAGCCAGGGGACAGGGCGTCAGCCCCAGCATTTT.

Concerning this clone itself: Different DNA sequences within this sample yield the same CDR3. The CDR3 region is CASSQDSGSYNEQFF. DNA for the CDR3: TGTGCCAGCAGCCAAGACAGCGGGAGTTACAATGAGCAGTTCTTC. This rearrangement joins TRBV4-2 to TRBJ2-1; 8 bases agree with TRBD2. This CDR3 spans 15 amino acids. The germline gives CDR1 LGHNA, CDR2 YNFKEQ. V was clipped by 0 bases and J by 4 bases; unmatched bases: 2.

V is TRBV5-1 and J is TRBJ2-6; TRBD1 agrees at 8 bases. The CDR3 is 17 amino acids. V lost 3 bases and J lost 2; bases outside the gene matches: 7. Germline V CDR1 and CDR2: SGHRS, YFSETQ. CDR3 sequence reads: CASSWGPGGTGANVLTF. The CDR3 DNA follows: TGCGCCAGCAGCTGGGGACCAGGGGGCACTGGGGCCAACGTCCTGACTTTC.

J is TRBJ1-4 and V is TRBV6-5; TRBD1 aligns across 7 bases. The CDR3 loop spans 14 amino acids. CDR1 and CDR2 from the germline V gene are MNHEY and SVGAGI. V shed 6 bases, J shed 3 bases, and the junction held 4 bases outside the gene matches. The CDR3 reads CASSHGQANEKLFF. The CDR3 coding sequence is TGTGCCAGCAGCCACGGACAGGCTAATGAAAAACTGTTTTTT.

The V call is TRBV19, the J call TRBJ1-4; D not resolved. V lost 1 base to trimming and J lost 5 bases, with 8 bases between them. Germline CDR1 LNHDA, CDR2 SQIVND (reference sequence). This CDR3 comprises 14 residues. CDR3 residues: CASSIAGRNEKLFF. The CDR3 nucleotides read TGTGCCAGTAGTATAGCAGGAAGAAATGAAAAACTGTTTTTT.

This chain links TRBV25-1 with TRBJ2-3; 7 nucleotides align to TRBD2. The CDR3 consists of 18 residues. Trimming cost V 4 bases and J 2 bases; bases outside gene matches: 15. Germline V gene sequence: CDR1 MGHDK, CDR2 SYGVNS. The chain's CDR3 is CASSASGEGPGNTDTQYF. The DNA for the CDR3 is TGTGCCAGCAGTGCCAGCGGGGAGGGCCCGGGGAACACAGATACGCAGTATTTT.

The V call is TRBV7-9, the J call TRBJ2-5, with 9 bases fitting TRBD2. The CDR3 sequence is 16 residues long. J lost 3 bases, V lost 2 bases, and 7 bases had no gene match. Per the germline V gene, CDR1 is SEHNR and CDR2 is FQNEAQ (reference sequence). CDR3 region: CASSLTGLASKETQYF. The CDR3 DNA follows: TGTGCCAGCAGCTTAACTGGACTAGCGTCGAAAGAGACCCAGTACTTC.

This sequence joins TRBV5-8 and TRBJ2-2; D gene unclear. CDR1 and CDR2 (germline): SGHTS, YDEGEE. V was shortened by 1 base and J by 2 bases, with 12 bases between the two germline ends. This CDR3 spans 16 amino acids. The CDR3 DNA follows: TGTGCCAGCAGCTTGTGGTCAGGTGTTAACACCGGGGAGCTGTTTTTT. This translates into CASSLWSGVNTGELFF. Combining the CDR3 with reference TRBV5-8 and TRBJ2-2 gives the whole variable domain EAGVTQSPTHLIKTRGQQATLRCSPISGHTSVYWYQQALGLGLQFLLWYDEGEERNRGNFPPRFSGRQFPNYSSELNVNALELEDSALYLCASSLWSGVNTGELFFGEGSRLTVL.

CDR3 loop: CASSPGVGTGFGYTF. Written as DNA, the CDR3 is TGTGCCAGCTCACCAGGAGTGGGGACAGGGTTTGGCTACACCTTC. The chain carries TRBV18 and TRBJ1-2, with TRBD1 matching 9 bases. The V and J ends lost 2 bases and 7 bases, in that order; junction bases with no gene match: 8. The CDR3 has 15 amino acids. In germline, CDR1 is KGHSH, CDR2 LQKENI.

This chain links TRBV11-2 with TRBJ2-1; 13 positions agree with TRBD2. Germline CDR1 is SGHAT and CDR2 is FQNNGV. V trimming: 4 bases; J trimming: 7 bases; junction bases outside the gene matches: 16. This CDR3 has 19 residues. The CDR3 region has the DNA TGTGCCAGCAGCTACCCCATAGGGGGGGCACTAGCGGGGGGGAATGAGCAGTTCTTC. It is translated as CASSYPIGGALAGGNEQFF.

This rearrangement joins TRBV5-1 to TRBJ2-7; the match to TRBD1 covers 7 bases. V was clipped by 3 bases and J by 4 bases; unmatched bases: 16. The CDR3 sequence is 17 residues long. Germline V gives CDR1 SGHRS, CDR2 YFSETQ. The DNA of the CDR3 is TGCGCCAGCAGCTGGCTAACTACCGGGACAGCTCAATACGAGCAGTACTTC. Its translation is CASSWLTTGTAQYEQYF.

The chain carries TRBV7-3 and TRBJ1-1; tentative D call: TRBD1 (5 bases). The CDR3 totals 15 residues. The germline gives CDR1 SGHTA, CDR2 FQGTGA. V was clipped by 1 base and J by 1 base, with 10 bases between them. In DNA, the CDR3 is TGTGCCAGCAGCTTAAGTGGGGCACCGAACACTGAAGCTTTCTTT. This encodes CASSLSGAPNTEAFF. Using reference TRBV7-3 and TRBJ1-1 for the parts outside the CDR3, the full variable domain is GAGVSQTPSNKVTEKGKYVELRCDPISGHTALYWYRQSLGQGPEFLIYFQGTGAADDSGLPNDRFFAVRPEGSVSTLKIQRTERGDSAVYLCASSLSGAPNTEAFFGQGTRLTVV.

The V and J genes are TRBV7-9 and TRBJ2-2; maybe TRBD2 (7 bases). The V and J ends lost 5 bases and 7 bases respectively, with 26 bases between them. CDR1 SEHNR and CDR2 FQNEAQ come from the germline V gene (reference sequence). The CDR3 is made up of 18 amino acids. CDR3 sequence: CASSPKAGAPPRIGELFF. The CDR3 nucleotides read TGTGCCAGCAGCCCTAAGGCGGGGGCACCACCTCGGATCGGGGAGCTGTTTTTT. The entire variable domain, with the rest obtained from reference TRBV7-9 and TRBJ2-2, is as follows: DTGVSQNPRHKITKRGQNVTFRCDPISEHNRLYWYRQTLGQGPEFLTYFQNEAQLEKSRLLSDRFSAERPKGSFSTLEIQRTEQGDSAMYLCASSPKAGAPPRIGELFFGEGSRLTVL.